Below are 32 T cell receptor beta chains sequenced from a single sample in a study of T cells after yellow fever vaccination. MiXCR was run by TCRdb on the 5' RACE reads, yielding one entry per CDR3 protein. This sample carries 450,000 to 550,000 distinct CDR3 sequences, 21% of them seen once, and the ten largest clones take about a sixth. Material: PBMCs, obtained 21 days after the first yellow fever vaccination. The receptors were sampled from a man between 18 and 35 years old who received the YFV17D yellow fever vaccine.

In the case of this clonotype: The CDR3 does not close with the conserved phenylalanine or tryptophan, likely indicating a read error. This sequence joins TRBV2 and TRBJ2-3; tentative D call: TRBD2 (7 bases). Between the trimmed V and J ends, which lost 5 bases and 2 bases, there was a span of 11 bases. Germline assignment: CDR1 SNHLY and CDR2 FYNNEI. CDR3 length: 14 amino acids. The CDR3 reads CASSRRGLTDTQYS. CDR3 sequence (DNA): TGTGCCAGCAGTCGGCGGGGGCTCACAGATACGCAGTATTCT.

V is TRBV19 and J is TRBJ2-6; D is unclear. Between the trimmed V and J ends, which lost 5 bases and 0 bases, there was a span of 11 bases. The CDR3 sequence is 16 residues long. Germline V gene lookup returns CDR1 LNHDA and CDR2 SQIVND (reference sequence). The CDR3 region has the DNA TGTGCCAGTAGTCAACATGGGTACTCTGGGGCCAACGTCCTGACTTTC. This encodes CASSQHGYSGANVLTF.

Only a few counts were recorded for this clonotype. The rearrangement uses TRBV15 and TRBJ2-3; maybe TRBD2 (5 bases). Germline V lookup: CDR1 LNHNV, CDR2 YYDKDF (reference sequence). Trimming shortened V by 0 bases and J by 9 bases, and 13 bases separated the two germline ends. This CDR3 has 14 amino acids. The CDR3 reads CATSRDASLGTQYF. The CDR3 bases are TGTGCCACCAGCAGAGATGCTAGCCTGGGAACGCAGTATTTT.

The sample holds a few counts of this clonotype. This chain uses TRBV11-2 with TRBJ2-3; tentatively, D is TRBD1 or TRBD2 (5 bases each). From germline, CDR1 is SGHAT and CDR2 FQNNGV. The length of the CDR3 is 18 residues. V was pared by 5 bases and J by 0 bases, with 21 bases between. The CDR3 sequence is CASSLPLGTSSSTDTQYF. The CDR3 bases are TGTGCCAGCAGCCTGCCATTAGGGACGTCCTCTAGCACAGATACGCAGTATTTT.

This chain links TRBV5-4 with TRBJ1-6; TRBD1 matches 9 bases. The CDR3 covers 16 residues. V was pared by 4 bases and J by 7 bases, with 9 bases of the junction left unmatched. The germline V gene encodes CDR1 SGHNT and CDR2 YYREEE (reference sequence). CDR3 DNA sequence: TGTGCCAGCAGCCGGTCCCGGGACAGGGAAAATTCACCCCTCCACTTT. It codes for CASSRSRDRENSPLHF. The variable domain in full, with the rest retrieved from reference TRBV5-4 and TRBJ1-6, is ETGVTQSPTHLIKTRGQQVTLRCSSQSGHNTVSWYQQALGQGPQFIFQYYREEENGRGNFPPRFSGLQFPNYSSELNVNALELDDSALYLCASSRSRDRENSPLHFGNGTRLTVT.

The chain is built from TRBV7-2 and TRBJ2-1, with D tentatively TRBD2 (5 bases). Trimming cost V 4 bases and J 2 bases, with 12 bases left between them. The CDR3 is 15 residues long. The germline gives CDR1 SGHTA, CDR2 FQGNSA. The DNA of the CDR3 is TGTGCCAGCAGCTCCGTTGAGGGCGCCTACAATGAGCAGTTCTTC. Its protein is CASSSVEGAYNEQFF.

This clonotype showed up just a few times. The chain employs TRBV6-5 and TRBJ1-6; the D gene is possibly TRBD1 (6 bases). V was pared by 2 bases and J by 4 bases, with 15 bases between. The CDR3 runs 17 residues. The germline V gene encodes CDR1 MNHEY and CDR2 SVGAGI. The CDR3 nucleotides read TGTGCCAGCAGTTACGGGAACGGGGGCGGGTATAATTCACCCCTCCACTTT. Its protein product is CASSYGNGGGYNSPLHF.

The chain recombines TRBV12-3 or TRBV12-4 with TRBJ1-2, with D perhaps TRBD1 (5 bases). The CDR3 extends over 14 amino acids. Deletions cut 7 bases from V and 2 bases from J, with 14 bases between. This CDR3 reads CASTRRGPNYGYTF. DNA of the CDR3: TGTGCCAGCACCCGCCGGGGACCCAACTATGGCTACACCTTC.

This clonotype was counted a few times. The CDR3 DNA is TGCAGTGCTAGACACAGGGTAAAGAATGAGCAGTTCTTC. Amino acid sequence: CSARHRVKNEQFF. The V gene is TRBV20-1, the J gene TRBJ2-1, with D tentatively TRBD1 (6 bases). Trimming left V 2 bases short and J 7 bases short, with 12 bases between. CDR1 is DFQATT, CDR2 SNEGSKA, per germline (reference sequence). The CDR3 has 13 residues.

This clonotype has at least ten counts. The chain carries TRBV7-7 and TRBJ2-2, with 8 bases fitting TRBD2. V lost 4 bases to trimming and J lost 0 bases; unmatched junction nucleotides: 4. The CDR3 is 16 residues long. The germline gives CDR1 SSHAT, CDR2 FNYEAQ (reference sequence). CDR3 sequence reads: CASSSRLATNTGELFF. The CDR3 bases are TGTGCCAGCAGCTCTCGACTAGCGACGAACACCGGGGAGCTGTTTTTT. The whole variable domain, filled in from reference TRBV7-7 and TRBJ2-2, reads GAGVSQSPRYKVTKRGQDVTLRCDPISSHATLYWYQQALGQGPEFLTYFNYEAQPDKSGLPSDRFSAERPEGSISTLTIQRTEQRDSAMYRCASSSRLATNTGELFFGEGSRLTVL.

This clonotype appeared a few times. This chain uses TRBV10-2 with TRBJ1-1, with D perhaps matching TRBD1 (6 bases). The CDR3 is 15 residues long. Trimming pared 0 bases from V and 3 bases from J, leaving 11 bases between. Germline V gene lookup returns CDR1 WSHSY and CDR2 SAAADI. CDR3 sequence: CASSESPGADTEAFF. The DNA of the CDR3 is TGCGCCAGCAGTGAGTCGCCAGGGGCGGACACTGAAGCTTTCTTT.

The table lists this clonotype with a few counts. The CDR3 sequence: CASYTGFQGTEAFF. The CDR3 DNA sequence: TGTGCCAGCTACACTGGGTTCCAAGGAACTGAAGCTTTCTTT. The genes are TRBV2 and TRBJ1-1, with D hard to call. Trimming left V 8 bases short and J 5 bases short, with 18 bases between. Germline CDR1 and CDR2: SNHLY and FYNNEI. This CDR3 is built from 14 residues.

This clonotype was counted a few times. The chain carries TRBV5-1 and TRBJ2-7; 10 nucleotides match TRBD2. In germline, CDR1 is SGHRS, CDR2 YFSETQ. V shed 2 bases and J 3 bases; nucleotides not matched to a gene: 14. The CDR3 extends over 18 amino acids. The CDR3, as DNA: TGCGCCAGCAGCTTCGATGTTAGCGGGGGGCTAGATGACTACGAGCAGTACTTC. Translated, it gives CASSFDVSGGLDDYEQYF.

This clonotype was seen a handful of times. V and J are TRBV12-3 or TRBV12-4 and TRBJ2-5; either TRBD1 or TRBD2 may fit D (5 bases each). This CDR3 region has 17 residues. V gave up 6 bases and J gave up 0 bases, with 20 bases separating them. CDR3 DNA sequence: TGTGCCAGCAGCCCTGGTTTGGGACGGACGTACCAAGAGACCCAGTACTTC. Its protein product is CASSPGLGRTYQETQYF.

This clonotype appeared a few times. The CDR3 DNA follows: TGTGCCAGCAGAGATACGGGGTCTAGCACAGATACGCAGTATTTT. Translated, it gives CASRDTGSSTDTQYF. This sequence joins TRBV6-1 and TRBJ2-3; possible D gene TRBD2, 5 bases. The V end was cut by 6 bases, the J end by 0 bases, with 13 bases between. Germline V CDR1 and CDR2: MNHNS, SASEGT. CDR3 length equals 15 residues.

This clonotype was seen a few times. The chain joins TRBV7-6 to TRBJ1-2, with 10 nucleotides matching TRBD1. CDR1 and CDR2 from the germline V gene are SGHVS and FNYEAQ. Losses at the gene ends were 5 bases for V and 6 bases for J; bases not matched to a gene: 3. The CDR3 length is 13 residues. The CDR3 nucleotides are TGTGCCAGCAGCCCCGGACAGGGGGATGGCTACACCTTC. Translation gives CASSPGQGDGYTF.

The chain joins TRBV5-1 to TRBJ2-2; D call uncertain. From germline, CDR1 is SGHRS and CDR2 YFSETQ. This CDR3 region has 15 residues. V was cut by 0 bases and J by 7 bases, with 13 bases left in between. The CDR3 is CASSLGRVVVGELFF. CDR3 bases: TGCGCCAGCAGCTTGGGACGGGTCGTGGTCGGGGAGCTGTTTTTT.

The rearrangement uses TRBV3-1 and TRBJ2-3; D not resolved. The CDR3 covers 14 residues. Per the germline V gene, CDR1 is LGHDT and CDR2 is YNNKEL (reference sequence). V was pared by 0 bases and J by 3 bases, with 7 bases between. The CDR3 is CASSQDWVTDTQYF. The CDR3 coding sequence is TGTGCCAGCAGCCAAGATTGGGTTACAGATACGCAGTATTTT.

This clonotype was seen ten or more times. This chain connects TRBV19 to TRBJ1-1; D uncertain. CDR1 and CDR2 (germline): LNHDA, SQIVND (reference sequence). Between the trimmed V and J ends, which lost 4 bases and 4 bases, there was a span of 13 bases. CDR3 length: 14 amino acids. CDR3 bases: TGTGCCAGTAGTACTTTCAGTTTGGGCACTGAAGCTTTCTTT. It is translated as CASSTFSLGTEAFF. Filled out from reference TRBV19 and TRBJ1-1, the complete variable domain reads DGGITQSPKYLFRKEGQNVTLSCEQNLNHDAMYWYRQDPGQGLRLIYYSQIVNDFQKGDIAEGYSVSREKKESFPLTVTSAQKNPTAFYLCASSTFSLGTEAFFGQGTRLTVV.

The chain employs TRBV7-9 and TRBJ2-7; D is possibly TRBD1 or TRBD2 (5 bases each). The CDR3 is made up of 13 amino acids. The germline V gene encodes CDR1 SEHNR and CDR2 FQNEAQ (reference sequence). V was trimmed by 1 base and J by 8 bases, leaving 12 bases between them. The CDR3 reads CASSLGTGTQQYF. CDR3 nucleotides: TGTGCCAGCAGCTTAGGGACCGGGACCCAGCAGTACTTC.

This chain joins TRBV4-3 and TRBJ2-7; D is unclear. V was trimmed by 0 bases and J by 6 bases, leaving 12 bases between them. CDR1 and CDR2 (germline): LGHNA, YSLEER. This CDR3 spans 14 amino acids. The chain's CDR3 is CASSQEGRLGEQYF. The CDR3 nucleotides are TGCGCCAGCAGCCAAGAAGGTCGGCTCGGCGAGCAGTACTTC.

The V and J genes are TRBV27 and TRBJ2-2; possible D gene TRBD1, 6 bases. The CDR3 sequence is 12 residues long. Germline CDR1 MNHEY, CDR2 SMNVEV (reference sequence). Trimming removed 6 bases at V and 6 bases at J, with 8 bases between. The CDR3 DNA reads TGTGCCAGCAGACAGGGTTCCGGGGAGCTGTTTTTT. Its protein product is CASRQGSGELFF.

V gene TRBV4-1 combines with J gene TRBJ2-1; D is ambiguous. Per the germline V gene, CDR1 is MGHRA and CDR2 is YSYEKL. V gave up 3 bases and J gave up 7 bases, with 7 bases separating them. This CDR3 is built from 12 residues. CDR3 protein: CASSQSINEQFF. CDR3 DNA: TGCGCCAGCAGCCAGAGTATTAATGAGCAGTTCTTC.

This clonotype occurred many times. The rearrangement uses TRBV28 and TRBJ1-2, with a weak D call TRBD1 (5 bases). V lost 6 bases to trimming and J lost 7 bases, with 15 bases between them. The CDR3 runs to 13 residues. Germline loops: CDR1 MDHEN, CDR2 SYDVKM. In DNA form, the CDR3 reads TGTGCCAGCAGAGCGATCAGGGCGGGTGGCTACACCTTC. It yields the protein CASRAIRAGGYTF.

The rearrangement joins TRBV7-2 to TRBJ2-3, with D possibly matching TRBD2 (6 bases). This CDR3 region has 13 residues. The V and J ends lost 5 bases and 2 bases respectively, with 8 bases between them. Germline V gives CDR1 SGHTA, CDR2 FQGNSA. CDR3 in DNA: TGTGCCAGCAGCAGGAGGGTCACAGATACGCAGTATTTT. This gives the protein CASSRRVTDTQYF.

The sample holds a few counts of this clonotype. V is TRBV7-2 and J is TRBJ1-5, with D possibly matching TRBD1 (6 bases). Germline CDR1 and CDR2: SGHTA and FQGNSA. There are 13 residues in the CDR3. V lost 3 bases and J lost 7, with 10 bases in between. The DNA of the CDR3 is TGTGCCAGCAGCTTTAGTCAGGGGCAGCCCCAGCATTTT. This gives the protein CASSFSQGQPQHF. Complete variable domain (other parts from reference TRBV7-2 and TRBJ1-5): GAGVSQSPSNKVTEKGKDVELRCDPISGHTALYWYRQSLGQGLEFLIYFQGNSAPDKSGLPSDRFSAERTGGSVSTLTIQRTQQEDSAVYLCASSFSQGQPQHFGDGTRLSIL.

This clonotype was detected a few times. The chain is built from TRBV27 and TRBJ2-3; D remains ambiguous. CDR1 is MNHEY and CDR2 is SMNVEV in the germline V gene (reference sequence). The CDR3 runs 14 residues. The V end lost 2 bases, the J end lost 2 bases, and 8 bases lay between the germline ends. CDR3 residues: CASSLRSPTDTQYF. Written as DNA, the CDR3 is TGTGCCAGCAGTTTAAGGTCCCCCACAGATACGCAGTATTTT.

The chain couples TRBV5-4 to TRBJ1-6, with D maybe TRBD1 (6 bases). CDR3 size: 14 residues. Germline CDR1 is SGHNT and CDR2 is YYREEE (reference sequence). The V end was cut by 4 bases, the J end by 6 bases, with 11 bases between. The DNA of the CDR3 is TGTGCCAGCAGCCCCGGACAGACTAATTCACCCCTCCACTTT. Protein sequence: CASSPGQTNSPLHF.

This clonotype was counted a few times. The rearrangement uses TRBV4-2 and TRBJ2-5, with D possibly TRBD1 on 7 matching bases. This CDR3 is built from 14 residues. The V end was cut by 3 bases, the J end by 2 bases, with 10 bases between. Per the germline V gene, CDR1 is LGHNA and CDR2 is YNFKEQ. The CDR3: CASSHRGAQETQYF. In DNA form, the CDR3 reads TGTGCCAGCAGCCACAGGGGGGCACAAGAGACCCAGTACTTC.

The V and J genes are TRBV6-1 and TRBJ1-5; tentatively, D is TRBD1 (6 bases). The CDR3 consists of 13 residues. V shed 11 bases and J shed 7 bases, with 18 bases lying between them. The germline CDR1 and CDR2 sequences are MNHNS and SASEGT. CDR3: CASTGTLSQPQHF. Here the CDR3 DNA reads TGTGCCTCAACCGGGACACTAAGCCAGCCCCAGCATTTT.

This chain links TRBV7-9 with TRBJ2-2; possibly TRBD1 for D (5 bases). Deletions cut 3 bases from V and 5 bases from J, with 13 bases between. This CDR3 is 15 amino acids long. The germline gives CDR1 SEHNR, CDR2 FQNEAQ (reference sequence). CDR3 bases: TGTGCCAGCAGCTTTCCCTACAAGGGGACCGGGGAGCTGTTTTTT. Protein sequence: CASSFPYKGTGELFF. Full variable domain (outside the CDR3, taken from reference TRBV7-9 and TRBJ2-2): DTGVSQNPRHKITKRGQNVTFRCDPISEHNRLYWYRQTLGQGPEFLTYFQNEAQLEKSRLLSDRFSAERPKGSFSTLEIQRTEQGDSAMYLCASSFPYKGTGELFFGEGSRLTVL.

This clonotype was observed a few times. The gene calls are TRBV7-2 and TRBJ2-2; unclear D gene. The CDR3 is 15 residues long. Trimming stripped 3 bases from V and 3 bases from J, with 11 bases between. The germline gives CDR1 SGHTA, CDR2 FQGNSA. The CDR3 bases are TGTGCCAGCAGCTTCGGGTCTATCGACACCGGGGAGCTGTTTTTT. This translates into CASSFGSIDTGELFF.